This TCR beta chain was identified during a study of blood T cells in healthy people across ages. Germline CDR1 is MNHEY and CDR2 is SVGAGI. There are 13 residues in the CDR3. This clonotype was seen a handful of times. A sample-barcoded 5' primer and a J-beta primer mix were used in a second PCR of about 7 to 11 cycles. TCRdb called the 5' RACE reads again in MiXCR, with one record for every CDR3 protein. The sample holds hundreds of thousands of distinct CDR3 sequences, 20% to 25% seen once. This sequence originates from a man between 65 and 85 years old in good health. The rearrangement uses TRBV6-5 and TRBJ2-5; D may be TRBD2 (6 bases). The J call may be mistaken, given a closer DNA end match to TRBJ2-1. Sequencing was carried out using blood. CDR3 bases: TGTGCCAGCAGTTTCGGCCCGGGGGTTGAGCAGTTCTTC. This translates into CASSFGPGVEQFF.